The rows below give T cell receptor beta chains drawn from one sample of a study of human T cells and chemical hapten exposure. A single record per CDR3 protein comes from TCRdb applying MiXCR to the RACE reads. This sample has about 250,000 distinct CDR3 sequences, with about 7.7% found just once. Sequenced here: whole blood, sampled in connection with sensitization to the hapten diphenylcyclopropenone (DPC). These receptors were taken from a man aged 18 to 30 with alopecia areata. Some clones in this sample may be carry-over from other donors' samples. CDR3s leave out the opening cysteine and the closing phenylalanine or tryptophan.

TRBJ2-4 TRBV7-9 ASSRVGERDIQY
TRBJ1-6 TRBV4-3 ASSRDPRGGGQPLH
TRBJ1-1 TRBV6-6 ASSYGGARTEAF
TRBJ1-4 TRBV20-1 SARDPGEKLF
TRBJ2-1 TRBV6-2/TRBV6-3 ASSPTGAGYNEQF
TRBJ2-1 TRBV5-6 ASSPGPGGNEQF
TRBJ1-2 TRBV6-5 ASSIRQGRGYT
TRBJ1-1 TRBV3-1 ASSPMTANTEAF
TRBJ1-4 TRBV20-1 SARDQREKLF
TRBJ1-1 TRBV12-3/TRBV12-4 ASSLPWGEDTEAF
TRBJ1-6 TRBV5-1 ASSLNFLRDRNSPLH
TRBJ1-4 TRBV4-3 ASSQDNPAGATNEKLF
TRBJ1-1 TRBV2 ASRGGTGQEEAF
TRBJ1-1 TRBV6-6 ASRTDRWWTEAF
TRBJ1-5 TRBV6-5 ASSYVGGNQPQH
TRBJ1-6 TRBV4-1 ASSLGQGRYNSPLH
TRBJ2-5 TRBV4-3 ASSQGPGPGFAQY
TRBJ1-6 TRBV7-8 ASSSGSGSSYNSPLH
TRBJ1-6 TRBV6-2/TRBV6-3 ASSSSQGMHSPLH
TRBJ2-5 TRBV7-9 ASSIWTGEKTQY
TRBJ1-4 TRBV12-3/TRBV12-4 ASSLGDGSEKLF
TRBJ1-5 TRBV29-1 SVAWGGQYSNQPQH